This entry describes one TCR beta chain. The antigen remains unidentified. The method was immunoSEQ multiplex PCR; TCRdb's version includes in-frame clones alone and lacks a portion of them. Among some 290,000 clones listed, nearly 90% were seen once. The data were obtained in a study of cytomegalovirus exposure and HLA in healthy donors. Whole-study findings and limits: It was reported that the classifier diagnosed cytomegalovirus status with high specificity and sensitivity in both the original and validation cohorts. The investigators catalogued 150 or so TCR beta chains as cytomegalovirus-associated.

Sequenced sample: PBMCs. The receptor was isolated from a man aged 25 to 40 in good health and CMV-seronegative.

CDR3: CASSLVTSGVGEQFF. As DNA, the CDR3 is TGTGCCAGCAGCTTAGTTACTAGCGGGGTCGGTGAGCAGTTCTTC. This chain links TRBV11-3 with TRBJ2-1, with TRBD2 matching over 10 bases. Germline CDR1 and CDR2: SGHNT and YENEEA. This CDR3 spans 15 amino acids. V lost 1 base and J lost 9; bases outside the gene matches: 6.